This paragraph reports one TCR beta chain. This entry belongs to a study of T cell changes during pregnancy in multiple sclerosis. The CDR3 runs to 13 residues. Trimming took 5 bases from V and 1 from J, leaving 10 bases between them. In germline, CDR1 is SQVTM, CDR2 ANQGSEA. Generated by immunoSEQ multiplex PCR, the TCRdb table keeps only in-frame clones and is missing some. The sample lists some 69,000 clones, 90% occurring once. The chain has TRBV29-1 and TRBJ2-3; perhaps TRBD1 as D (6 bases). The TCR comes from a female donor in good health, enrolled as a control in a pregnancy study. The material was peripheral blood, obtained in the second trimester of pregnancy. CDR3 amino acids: CSVRRQGTDTQYF. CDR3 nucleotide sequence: TGCAGCGTTCGCCGACAGGGCACAGATACGCAGTATTTT.